The 18 T cell receptor beta chains below were found in one sample sequenced in a study of control samples from healthy donors and cancer patients. Clones were sequenced by immunoSEQ multiplex PCR, and TCRdb holds only the in-frame ones, with some missing. The repertoire holds some 140,000 clones, with roughly nine tenths as singletons. Sequenced: blood. These receptors were collected from a woman aged 25-40 years in good health.

V usage is TRBV6-5 and J usage is TRBJ1-4; the match to TRBD1 covers 10 bases. The CDR3 covers 14 residues. The germline V gene has CDR1 MNHEY and CDR2 SVGAGI. J was trimmed by 8 bases and V by 7 bases; bases with no gene match: 7. CDR3 DNA sequence: TGTGCCAGCACCCGACAGGGGGCAGGGGAAAAACTGTTTTTT. This codes for CASTRQGAGEKLFF.

The chain links TRBV4-2 to TRBJ2-3; tentative D call: TRBD2 (5 bases). The CDR3 spans 16 residues. The germline V gene encodes CDR1 LGHNA and CDR2 YNFKEQ. The V and J ends lost 0 bases and 6 bases respectively, with 16 bases between them. The CDR3 DNA reads as TGTGCCAGCAGCCAAGAACTAGTTTGGGTCCCCGATACGCAGTATTTT. It specifies CASSQELVWVPDTQYF.

V is TRBV3-1 (or the pseudogene TRBV3-2) and J is TRBJ2-1; D remains ambiguous. Germline V gene sequence: CDR1 LGHDT, CDR2 YNNKEL (reference sequence). V gave up 2 bases and J gave up 6 bases, with 14 bases separating them. CDR3 size: 15 residues. DNA for the CDR3: TGTGCCAGCAGCCAATCTGTAGGCCTCTTCAATGAGCAGTTCTTC. Protein sequence: CASSQSVGLFNEQFF.

V usage is TRBV30 and J usage is TRBJ2-5; unclear D gene. In germline, CDR1 is GTSNPN, CDR2 SVGIG (reference sequence). The CDR3 covers 13 residues. With 0 bases removed from V and 4 bases from J, the gap between germline ends came to 9 bases. The CDR3 region has the DNA TGTGCCTGGAGTGTATCCTTGGGAGAGACCCAGTACTTC. This translates into CAWSVSLGETQYF. The complete variable domain, with remaining parts taken from reference TRBV30 and TRBJ2-5, reads SQTIHQWPATLVQPVGSPLSLECTVEGTSNPNLYWYRQAAGRGLQLLFYSVGIGQISSEVPQNLSASRPQDRQFILSSKKLLLSDSGFYLCAWSVSLGETQYFGPGTRLLVL.

The chain uses TRBV19 and TRBJ2-1, with 8 nucleotides matching TRBD2. CDR1 is LNHDA, CDR2 SQIVND, per germline (reference sequence). V shed 8 bases and J 7 bases; nucleotides not matched to a gene: 10. The CDR3 is 14 amino acids. Here the CDR3 DNA reads TGTGCCAGTGAGGTCGGCGGGAGGTCGAATGAGCAGTTCTTC. Its protein product is CASEVGGRSNEQFF.

This rearrangement joins TRBV30 to TRBJ1-2, with no clear D. CDR3 length: 14 amino acids. V dropped 3 bases and J dropped 4 bases, with 15 bases sitting between them. Germline values: CDR1 GTSNPN, CDR2 SVGIG (reference sequence). The CDR3 protein is CAWREVRRAYGYTF. DNA of the CDR3: TGTGCCTGGAGGGAGGTTCGGCGGGCCTATGGCTACACCTTC.

The chain is built from TRBV5-4 and TRBJ1-1, with a weak D call TRBD1 (6 bases). Germline V gene lookup returns CDR1 SGHNT and CDR2 YYREEE (reference sequence). The V end lost 5 bases, the J end lost 1 base, and 15 bases lay between the germline ends. The CDR3 contains 15 residues. This chain's CDR3 is CASSHPGQPNTEAFF. CDR3 sequence (DNA): TGTGCCAGCAGTCATCCGGGACAACCGAACACTGAAGCTTTCTTT.

There are a few counts of this clone. This sequence joins TRBV11-2 and TRBJ1-4; D ambiguous. The CDR3 loop spans 14 amino acids. The germline V and J ends were trimmed by 0 bases and 8 bases, with 10 bases remaining between them. Germline lookup yields CDR1 SGHAT and CDR2 FQNNGV. CDR3 protein: CASSLDVVAEKLFF. As DNA, the CDR3 is TGTGCCAGCAGCTTAGATGTAGTAGCGGAAAAACTGTTTTTT.

This chain uses TRBV28 with TRBJ1-6; tentatively, D is TRBD1 (6 bases). Deletions cut 4 bases from V and 10 bases from J, with 11 bases between. The CDR3 contains 13 residues. CDR1 is MDHEN and CDR2 is SYDVKM in the germline V gene. The CDR3 reads CASSYYRDSPLHF. DNA of the CDR3: TGTGCCAGCAGTTACTACAGGGACTCACCCCTCCACTTT.

J is TRBJ1-5 and V is TRBV27, with TRBD1 matching over 7 bases. The CDR3 runs to 17 residues. The ends lost 0 bases at V and 6 bases at J; junction bases unmatched: 11. From germline, CDR1 is MNHEY and CDR2 SMNVEV (reference sequence). CDR3 loop: CASSLSGTDSVGQPQHF. The CDR3 DNA follows: TGTGCCAGCAGTTTATCGGGGACAGATTCGGTCGGTCAGCCCCAGCATTTT.

This clone was seen just once. V and J are TRBV19 and TRBJ2-3; tentatively, D is TRBD1 (6 bases). This CDR3 spans 14 amino acids. CDR1 is LNHDA, CDR2 SQIVND, per germline (reference sequence). V shed 5 bases and J shed 2 bases, with 11 bases lying between them. CDR3 loop: CASSPGENTDTQYF. CDR3 sequence (DNA): TGTGCCAGTAGTCCAGGGGAAAACACAGATACGCAGTATTTT.

The V call is TRBV3-1 (or the pseudogene TRBV3-2), the J call TRBJ1-4; 9 nucleotides align to TRBD1. CDR1 and CDR2 (germline): LGHDT, YNNKEL (reference sequence). With V trimmed by 3 bases and J by 8 bases, 13 bases remained unmatched. The CDR3 extends over 17 amino acids. For the CDR3, the DNA is TGTGCCAGCAGCCATCCCTGGCTCGGGACAGGGTACGAAAAACTGTTTTTT. Encoded protein: CASSHPWLGTGYEKLFF.

This sequence joins TRBV19 and TRBJ1-5; D possibly corresponds to TRBD1 (5 bases). The V gene lost 7 bases and the J gene lost 2 bases, with 15 bases spanning the gap. The CDR3 is made up of 15 amino acids. Germline V CDR1 and CDR2: LNHDA, SQIVND (reference sequence). The CDR3 bases are TGTGCCAGTATGAGGGGCCGTAGAGGCAATCAGCCCCAGCATTTT. Amino acid sequence: CASMRGRRGNQPQHF.

This rearrangement joins TRBV18 to TRBJ2-1, with D unresolved. In germline, CDR1 is KGHSH, CDR2 LQKENI. V was clipped by 1 base and J by 5 bases, with 3 bases between them. The CDR3 consists of 12 residues. The CDR3 protein is CASSPRNNEQFF. CDR3 in DNA: TGTGCCAGCTCACCACGGAACAATGAGCAGTTCTTC.

The V and J genes are TRBV11-1 and TRBJ1-1, with 7 bases that match TRBD1. The CDR3 totals 15 residues. Losses at the gene ends were 7 bases for V and 6 bases for J; bases not matched to a gene: 14. Germline CDR1 is SGHAT and CDR2 is FQDESV (reference sequence). This CDR3 reads CASTPRQGSQAEAFF. The CDR3 coding sequence is TGTGCCAGCACCCCAAGACAGGGCAGTCAGGCTGAAGCTTTCTTT.

The chain uses TRBV6-5 and TRBJ1-1; the match to TRBD1 covers 7 bases. With 4 bases clipped from V and 7 bases from J, the junction kept 6 bases outside the gene matches. The CDR3 spans 13 residues. Germline V gene data show CDR1 as MNHEY and CDR2 as SVGAGI. CDR3 protein: CASSSTGDREAFF. In DNA, the CDR3 is TGTGCCAGCAGTTCTACAGGGGACCGTGAAGCTTTCTTT.

The CDR3 DNA reads TGTGCCAGCAGTGCCAGGACAGGGGGTTATGGCTACACCTTC. Its translation: CASSARTGGYGYTF. V gene TRBV25-1 combines with J gene TRBJ1-2; 10 positions agree with TRBD1. The V gene end was trimmed by 4 bases and the J gene end by 5 bases; junction bases not matched to a gene: 4. The germline CDR1 and CDR2 sequences are MGHDK and SYGVNS. The CDR3 has 14 amino acids.

V and J are TRBV24-1 and TRBJ1-2, with a tentative D call TRBD1 (6 bases). The CDR3 runs 15 residues. The germline V gene has CDR1 KGHDR and CDR2 SFDVKD. Trimming pared 2 bases from V and 7 bases from J, leaving 16 bases between. CDR3 protein: CATSDSRAGAVGYTF. Written as DNA, the CDR3 is TGTGCCACCAGTGATTCAAGGGCAGGGGCCGTTGGCTACACCTTC.